The rows below give T cell receptor beta chains drawn from one sample of a study of cytomegalovirus exposure and HLA in healthy donors. The method was immunoSEQ multiplex PCR; TCRdb's version includes in-frame clones alone and lacks a portion of them. Of 200,000 to 250,000 clones in the sample, more than 75% were seen once. The sample was PBMCs. The receptors stem from a human donor in good health. The CDR3 runs from the conserved cysteine through the conserved F or W.

j_call	v_call	cdr3_aa
TRBJ2-2	TRBV7-8	CASSSPGLAGGIGELFF
TRBJ2-5	TRBV20-1	CSARDAETQYF
TRBJ2-7	TRBV7-2	CASSKTPGDSYEQYF
TRBJ2-7	TRBV28	CASSFPLSLGLAGDGTYEQYF
TRBJ2-6	TRBV5-1	CASKTVSGGANVLTF
TRBJ2-5	TRBV18	CASSFGQEAHQTQYF
.	TRBV7-9	CASRSGDKTSYEQYF
TRBJ1-5	TRBV11-2	CASSAGLSRGNQPQHF
TRBJ2-5	TRBV7-9	CASSFRTTRVGETQYF
TRBJ2-7	TRBV28	CASSVSGRASYEQYF
TRBJ2-3	TRBV28	CASSPPAADTQYF
TRBJ2-7	TRBV23-1	CASSQLPGQLYEQYF
TRBJ1-3	TRBV19	CASRTNSGNTIYF
TRBJ1-5	TRBV2	CASSGQGAQPQHF
TRBJ1-1	TRBV14	CASSQSGAKTEAFF
TRBJ2-1	TRBV10-3	CAISVRGASGDNEQFF
TRBJ1-1	TRBV30	CAWSPPSSSEAFF
TRBJ2-3	TRBV4-2	CASSRKTSLAGAADTQYF
TRBJ2-1	TRBV7-2	CASTLTNVGGEQFF
TRBJ2-3	TRBV4-3	CASSQDVSGRATDTQYF